Listed below are T cell receptor beta chains from one sample, sequenced in a study of vaccination and CD4 T cells after COVID-19. Using its own MiXCR run on the PCR reads, TCRdb lists one record per CDR3 protein. The sample comprises about 17,000 distinct CDR3 sequences, 43% of which are singletons, and 4.5% to 7% rests with the top ten. No antigen has been assigned to these receptors. The sample was CD4+ T cells from blood, cultured in vitro, taken before SARS-CoV-2 vaccination. All receptors come from a human donor who had recovered from COVID-19. Each CDR3 is given with its conserved first and last residue. D genes are given only for firm matches. For some rows the clone size is stated as once, few or many, or as a class when expanded; others skip it.

cdr3_nt cdr3_aa v_call clone_size cdr3_length d_call j_call
TGTGCCAGTAGTCTCCCGGTCGGTCTCGACTATGGCTACACCTTC CASSLPVGLDYGYTF TRBV19 . 15 . TRBJ1-2
TGCGCCAGCAGCTTGCACAGACTTGAGAACACTGAAGCTTTCTTT CASSLHRLENTEAFF TRBV5-1 . 15 . TRBJ1-1
TGTGCGAGCTCAGGGGCATGGGGCTACACCTTC CASSGAWGYTF TRBV28 . 11 . TRBJ1-2
TGTGCCAGCAGCCCCGACAGGGGGCTTGATCAGCCCCAGCATTTT CASSPDRGLDQPQHF TRBV6-1 . 15 TRBD1 TRBJ1-5
TGTGCCAGCAGCTTAGACGCACACAATGAGCAGTTCTTC CASSLDAHNEQFF TRBV7-8 . 13 . TRBJ2-1
TGTGCCAGCAGCTTAGTCCCGGGGGAGACAGATACGCAGTATTTT CASSLVPGETDTQYF TRBV7-7 . 15 . TRBJ2-3
TGTGCCAGCAGTTACCCGACGGGAAGTAATTCACCCCTCCACTTT CASSYPTGSNSPLHF TRBV6-5 . 15 . TRBJ1-6
TGTGCCATCAGTGGGACAGGGTTGATGAACACTGAAGCTTTCTTT CAISGTGLMNTEAFF TRBV10-3 . 15 TRBD1 TRBJ1-1
TGTGCCAGCAGCTTACCATTCTCTCGACAGGGCCGGGACACTGAAGCTTTCTTT CASSLPFSRQGRDTEAFF TRBV11-3 . 18 TRBD1 TRBJ1-1
TGTGCCAGCAGCGGGCTAGCGGGGTACAATGAGCAGTTCTTC CASSGLAGYNEQFF TRBV6-1 . 14 TRBD2 TRBJ2-1
TGCAGTGCTCAACGCCGACAGGGCAACTATGGCTACACCTTC CSAQRRQGNYGYTF TRBV20-1 few 14 TRBD1 TRBJ1-2
TGTGCCAGCAGCTTCCCCGGGGCCAACGTCCTGACTTTC CASSFPGANVLTF TRBV7-2 . 13 . TRBJ2-6
TGTGCCAGCTCACCCTCACCTGATCAGGATCGTTCACCCCTCCACTTT CASSPSPDQDRSPLHF TRBV18 . 16 . TRBJ1-6
TGTGCCAGTAGTCCCCGCGGAGGGGGAGCTTTCTTT CASSPRGGGAFF TRBV19 few 12 . TRBJ1-1
TGCAGTGCTAGAGTGGGTCCGACCCAGTACTTC CSARVGPTQYF TRBV20-1 . 11 . TRBJ2-5
TGTGCCAGCAGCTTGGGGACTCCCTACGAGCAGTACTTC CASSLGTPYEQYF TRBV7-2 . 13 . TRBJ2-7
TGTGCCAGCAGCCTACGGACAGGGGAGGCCGGGGAGCTGTTTTTT CASSLRTGEAGELFF TRBV7-2 . 15 TRBD1 TRBJ2-2
TGTGCCAGCAGCGTAGATGGGCCAGAAAGGAATGAGCAGTTCTTC CASSVDGPERNEQFF TRBV9 . 15 . TRBJ2-1